This record looks at one T cell receptor (beta chain) sequence and its context. The target antigen is unknown. The data derive from a study of OX40 agonist ivuxolimab in advanced cancers. Across the study: The eligibility criteria allowed prior anti-PD-1, anti-PD-L1 or anti-CTLA-4 therapy, and approximately 42% had some. General observations from the study: Researchers report that CD8+ T cells had, on average, more expanded clones than CD4+. Among patients with partial responses at 0.1-3.0 mg/kg, clonal expansion was among the lowest.

TCRdb's table, derived via immunoSEQ multiplex PCR, lists solely in-frame clones and lacks some. Of tens of thousands of clones in the sample, approximately 80% were seen once. Germline V gene sequence: CDR1 DFQATT, CDR2 SNEGSKA (reference sequence). CDR3 length equals 10 residues. V lost 0 bases, J lost 8 bases, and 4 bases lay in between. This specimen was CD4+ or CD8+ T cells sorted from blood, taken in a trial of the OX40 agonist ivuxolimab. The TCR comes from an adult with an advanced solid tumor such as melanoma, head and neck, liver or kidney cancer. V usage is TRBV20-1 and J usage is TRBJ1-2; no reliable D call. CDR3 bases: TGCAGTGCTAGAGATTACGGCTACACCTTC. It codes for CSARDYGYTF.